These 15 T cell receptor beta chains were sequenced from one sample in a study of cytomegalovirus exposure and HLA in healthy donors. PCR was performed using 60 Vbeta and 13 Jbeta primers. Profiling relied on immunoSEQ multiplex PCR, and the TCRdb table lists in-frame clones only, not all of them. The sample has 150,000 or so clones, 86% seen once. The sample comprised PBMCs. The receptors stem from a woman younger than 35 in good health and CMV-seronegative.

The chain is built from TRBV6-6 and TRBJ2-1, with D unresolved. This CDR3 comprises 14 residues. From germline, CDR1 is MNHNY and CDR2 SVGAGI (reference sequence). The V and J ends lost 5 bases and 12 bases respectively, with 20 bases between them. CDR3 protein: CASSEAAFNEPQFF. CDR3 DNA sequence: TGTGCCAGCAGTGAGGCAGCCTTCAATGAACCGCAGTTCTTC.

This clone showed up just a few times. The chain is built from TRBV28 and TRBJ2-1; 11 bases map to TRBD2. The ends lost 6 bases at V and 8 bases at J; junction bases unmatched: 9. The CDR3 consists of 15 residues. CDR1 is MDHEN and CDR2 is SYDVKM in the germline V gene. CDR3 amino acids: CASSLTSGSMDEQFF. The CDR3 DNA reads TGTGCCAGCAGCCTAACTAGCGGGAGTATGGATGAGCAGTTCTTC.

This clone was detected only a few times. This rearrangement joins TRBV7-9 to TRBJ2-7; the match to TRBD1 covers 8 bases. From germline, CDR1 is SEHNR and CDR2 FQNEAQ (reference sequence). CDR3 length: 13 amino acids. V lost 4 bases to trimming and J lost 6 bases; unmatched junction nucleotides: 5. For the CDR3, the DNA is TGTGCCAGCAGCTCGGACAGGGACCCCGAGCAGTACTTC. The encoded protein is CASSSDRDPEQYF.

The chain is built from TRBV19 and TRBJ2-7; perhaps TRBD2 as D (6 bases). Per the germline V gene, CDR1 is LNHDA and CDR2 is SQIVND (reference sequence). This CDR3 spans 13 amino acids. V lost 8 bases, J lost 4 bases, and 15 bases lay in between. The CDR3 coding sequence is TGTGCCAGTTCCTCCGGGACTGTTTACGAGCAGTACTTC. Its protein product is CASSSGTVYEQYF. The variable domain in full, completed from reference TRBV19 and TRBJ2-7, reads DGGITQSPKYLFRKEGQNVTLSCEQNLNHDAMYWYRQDPGQGLRLIYYSQIVNDFQKGDIAEGYSVSREKKESFPLTVTSAQKNPTAFYLCASSSGTVYEQYFGPGTRLTVT.

The chain employs TRBV19 and TRBJ1-1; D is undetermined. Trimming removed 5 bases from V and 6 bases from J, with 7 bases in between. The CDR3 extends over 11 amino acids. The germline CDR1 and CDR2 sequences are LNHDA and SQIVND (reference sequence). CDR3 residues: CASSAGPEAFF. CDR3 nucleotide sequence: TGTGCCAGTAGTGCTGGGCCTGAAGCTTTCTTT.

The chain employs TRBV5-1 and TRBJ1-1, with 7 bases fitting TRBD1. This CDR3 contains 15 residues. CDR1 and CDR2 from the germline V gene are SGHRS and YFSETQ. Trimming at V came to 5 bases and at J to 4 bases, leaving 11 bases not matched to a gene. CDR3 nucleotides: TGCGCCAGCAGTCGACAGGGTTCTCTCGGCACTGAAGCTTTCTTT. Its translation: CASSRQGSLGTEAFF.

This chain links TRBV5-6 with TRBJ2-1; D not resolved. This CDR3 contains 12 residues. V lost 0 bases and J 9 bases, leaving 7 bases between the germline ends. Germline CDR1 and CDR2: SGHDT and YYEEEE. CDR3 amino acids: CASSLGLTEQFF. DNA of the CDR3: TGTGCCAGCAGCTTGGGACTCACTGAGCAGTTCTTC.

The gene calls are TRBV19 and TRBJ1-1; the D gene is possibly TRBD1 (6 bases). The V end lost 7 bases, the J end lost 3 bases, and 15 bases lay between the germline ends. Germline loops: CDR1 LNHDA, CDR2 SQIVND (reference sequence). This CDR3 is 14 amino acids long. This CDR3 reads CASTPQGLDTEAFF. CDR3 in DNA: TGTGCCAGTACCCCTCAGGGGTTGGACACTGAAGCTTTCTTT. Supplemented by reference TRBV19 and TRBJ1-1, the full variable domain reads DGGITQSPKYLFRKEGQNVTLSCEQNLNHDAMYWYRQDPGQGLRLIYYSQIVNDFQKGDIAEGYSVSREKKESFPLTVTSAQKNPTAFYLCASTPQGLDTEAFFGQGTRLTVV.

The chain combines TRBV6-4 with TRBJ2-1, with 12 bases that match TRBD2. Germline trimming cut 6 bases from V and 11 bases from J; bases unmatched to any gene: 14. The CDR3 contains 16 residues. From germline, CDR1 is MRHNA and CDR2 SNTAGT. CDR3 DNA: TGTGCCAGCAGCTTCCTCCCGGGACTAGCGGGTAACCAGCAGTTCTTC. Translation gives CASSFLPGLAGNQQFF.

The gene calls are TRBV10-3 and TRBJ2-7, with TRBD1 matching 7 bases. This CDR3 spans 14 amino acids. The V gene's germline CDR1 is ENHRY and CDR2 SYGVKD. The J segment lost 1 base and the V segment lost 6 bases, leaving 6 bases of the junction unmatched. For the CDR3, the DNA is TGTGCCATCAGCGCTCCGGGACAGTCCTACGAGCAGTACTTC. Its translation: CAISAPGQSYEQYF.

This clone was found once. The rearrangement uses TRBV30 and TRBJ2-1; D is possibly TRBD2 (6 bases). In germline, CDR1 is GTSNPN, CDR2 SVGIG (reference sequence). The CDR3 totals 12 residues. V was trimmed by 3 bases and J by 10 bases, leaving 13 bases between them. The DNA for the CDR3 is TGTGCCTGGAGACTCTTAGCGGCCGAGCAGTTCTTC. Amino acids: CAWRLLAAEQFF.

As regards this clone: Other DNA sequences in the sample encode the same CDR3. The chain is built from TRBV30 and TRBJ2-3; 11 positions match TRBD2. The V gene's germline CDR1 is GTSNPN and CDR2 SVGIG (reference sequence). CDR3 length: 14 residues. J lost 3 bases, V lost 3 bases, and 2 bases had no gene match. The chain's CDR3 is CAWRTSGGTDTQYF. CDR3 nucleotide sequence: TGTGCCTGGAGAACTAGCGGGGGAACAGATACGCAGTATTTT.

This chain uses TRBV21-1 with TRBJ1-5. TRBV21-1 is termed a pseudogene. This CDR3 has 17 residues. The CDR3 reads CASKTPGSSYSNQPQHF. Written as DNA, the CDR3 is TGTGCCAGCAAAACCCCGGGGTCTTCTTATAGCAATCAGCCCCAGCATTTT.

The V and J genes are TRBV19 and TRBJ2-5; D possibly corresponds to TRBD2 (5 bases). V was cut by 5 bases and J by 5 bases, with 12 bases left in between. This CDR3 spans 13 amino acids. The germline V gene encodes CDR1 LNHDA and CDR2 SQIVND (reference sequence). The CDR3 coding sequence is TGTGCCAGTAGTGAGCCCCGAGGGGAGACCCAGTACTTC. It yields the protein CASSEPRGETQYF.

The chain recombines TRBV6-4 with TRBJ1-6; 9 bases agree with TRBD1. The J segment lost 6 bases and the V segment lost 6 bases, leaving 6 bases of the junction unmatched. Germline V gives CDR1 MRHNA, CDR2 SNTAGT. The length of the CDR3 is 15 residues. CDR3 bases: TGTGCCAGCAGCTTCGGACAGGGGATTAATTCACCCCTCCACTTT. Translation gives CASSFGQGINSPLHF.